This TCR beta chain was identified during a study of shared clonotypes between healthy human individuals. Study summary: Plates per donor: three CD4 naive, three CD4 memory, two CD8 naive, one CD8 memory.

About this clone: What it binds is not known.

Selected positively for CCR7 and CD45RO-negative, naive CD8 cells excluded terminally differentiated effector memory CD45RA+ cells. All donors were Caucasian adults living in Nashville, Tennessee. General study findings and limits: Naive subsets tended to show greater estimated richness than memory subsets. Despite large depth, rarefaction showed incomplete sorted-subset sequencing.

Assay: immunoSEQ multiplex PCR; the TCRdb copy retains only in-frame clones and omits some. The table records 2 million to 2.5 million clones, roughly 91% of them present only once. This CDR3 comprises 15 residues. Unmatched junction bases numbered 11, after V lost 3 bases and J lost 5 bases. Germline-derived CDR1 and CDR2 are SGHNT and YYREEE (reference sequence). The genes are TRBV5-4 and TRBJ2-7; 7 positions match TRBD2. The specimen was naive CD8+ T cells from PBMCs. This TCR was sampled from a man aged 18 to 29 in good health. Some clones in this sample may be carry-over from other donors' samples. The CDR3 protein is CASSSNGGWTHEQYF. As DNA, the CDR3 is TGTGCCAGCAGCTCCAACGGGGGGTGGACCCACGAGCAGTACTTC.